The 16 T cell receptor beta chains in this list originate from one sample, sequenced in a study of control samples from healthy donors and cancer patients. Assay: immunoSEQ multiplex PCR; the TCRdb copy retains only in-frame clones and omits some. Its table records around 190,000 clones. Sequencing was done on a sample of blood. The receptors were sampled from a woman in her twenties or thirties in good health.

The chain couples TRBV12-3 or TRBV12-4 to TRBJ1-5; a possible D gene is TRBD1 (6 bases). Trimming removed 11 bases from V and 7 bases from J, with 18 bases in between. The CDR3 runs 13 residues. The CDR3 region is CASARGQGQPQHF. CDR3 coding DNA: TGTGCCTCAGCACGGGGGCAAGGGCAGCCCCAGCATTTT.

The DNA for the CDR3 is TGTGCCTGGAGGGGACAGGACTTAGGGGAAGCTTTCTTT. Protein sequence: CAWRGQDLGEAFF. J is TRBJ1-1 and V is TRBV30; 8 nucleotides line up with TRBD1. The V and J ends lost 3 bases and 8 bases, in that order; junction bases with no gene match: 8. CDR1 is GTSNPN, CDR2 SVGIG, per germline (reference sequence). The CDR3 extends over 13 amino acids.

This chain uses TRBV6-6 with TRBJ1-5, with TRBD1 matching over 7 bases. Germline V gene data show CDR1 as MNHNY and CDR2 as SVGAGI (reference sequence). The J segment lost 3 bases and the V segment lost 4 bases, leaving 6 bases of the junction unmatched. The CDR3 runs to 15 residues. CDR3 amino acids: CASSLQGGYNQPQHF. The CDR3 region has the DNA TGTGCCAGCAGTTTGCAGGGGGGGTACAATCAGCCCCAGCATTTT.

The CDR3 region is CASSPPSPYEQYF. CDR3 nucleotide sequence: TGTGCCAGCTCACCCCCAAGTCCCTACGAGCAGTACTTC. This rearrangement joins TRBV18 to TRBJ2-7; D gene ambiguous. The CDR3 extends over 13 amino acids. Germline CDR1 and CDR2: KGHSH and LQKENI. V gave up 3 bases and J gave up 2 bases, with 8 bases separating them.

The chain couples TRBV5-1 to TRBJ1-1, with D perhaps matching TRBD1 (6 bases). The CDR3 loop spans 14 amino acids. Germline V CDR1 and CDR2: SGHRS, YFSETQ. V shed 4 bases and J shed 4 bases, with 14 bases lying between them. CDR3 DNA sequence: TGCGCCAGCAGCCCCTGGGGGGCGAGCACTGAAGCTTTCTTT. Its protein product is CASSPWGASTEAFF.

V gene TRBV4-2 combines with J gene TRBJ2-6, with TRBD2 matching over 14 bases. The CDR3 contains 19 residues. V lost 0 bases, J lost 7 bases, and 8 bases stayed unmatched. Per germline, CDR1 LGHNA and CDR2 YNFKEQ. Here the CDR3 reads CASSQETSGGGAGANVLTF. Written as DNA, the CDR3 is TGTGCCAGCAGCCAAGAGACTAGCGGGGGGGGCGCGGGCGCCAACGTCCTGACTTTC.

This sequence joins TRBV19 and TRBJ1-2; weak D call: TRBD1 (5 bases). Germline V CDR1 and CDR2: LNHDA, SQIVND (reference sequence). The CDR3 runs to 15 residues. Trimming took 3 bases from V and 1 from J, leaving 12 bases between them. The CDR3 nucleotides are TGTGCCAGTAGTATTGGGCAGGGCCTTAACTATGGCTACACCTTC. As protein: CASSIGQGLNYGYTF. Filled out from reference TRBV19 and TRBJ1-2, the complete variable domain reads DGGITQSPKYLFRKEGQNVTLSCEQNLNHDAMYWYRQDPGQGLRLIYYSQIVNDFQKGDIAEGYSVSREKKESFPLTVTSAQKNPTAFYLCASSIGQGLNYGYTFGSGTRLTVV.

The chain combines TRBV4-1 with TRBJ2-7, with 8 bases identical to TRBD1. CDR3 length: 15 amino acids. Germline V gene lookup returns CDR1 MGHRA and CDR2 YSYEKL. V dropped 0 bases and J dropped 3; count of bases not matched to a gene: 4. The CDR3 loop is CASSQESRGLYEQYF. The CDR3 nucleotides read TGCGCCAGCAGCCAAGAGAGCAGGGGGCTCTACGAGCAGTACTTC.

The chain is built from TRBV28 and TRBJ2-6; tentatively, D is TRBD2 (6 bases). CDR1 and CDR2 from the germline V gene are MDHEN and SYDVKM. CDR3 length: 16 amino acids. Trimming pared 2 bases from V and 0 bases from J, leaving 8 bases between. The CDR3, as DNA: TGTGCCAGCAGTTTACTGGAGGGCTCTGGGGCCAACGTCCTGACTTTC. Amino acids: CASSLLEGSGANVLTF.

The rearrangement uses TRBV5-1 and TRBJ1-1; maybe TRBD1 (5 bases). The V gene's germline CDR1 is SGHRS and CDR2 YFSETQ. The ends were cut back, 3 bases at V and 4 bases at J, with 10 bases in the middle. The CDR3 sequence is 13 residues long. The DNA for the CDR3 is TGCGCCAGCAGCTGGCAGGGAGGCACTGAAGCTTTCTTT. Residues: CASSWQGGTEAFF. Full variable domain (outside the CDR3, taken from reference TRBV5-1 and TRBJ1-1): KAGVTQTPRYLIKTRGQQVTLSCSPISGHRSVSWYQQTPGQGLQFLFEYFSETQRNKGNFPGRFSGRQFSNSRSEMNVSTLELGDSALYLCASSWQGGTEAFFGQGTRLTVV.

The genes are TRBV4-1 and TRBJ2-1, with 8 bases identical to TRBD1. The germline V gene has CDR1 MGHRA and CDR2 YSYEKL. V lost 4 bases, J lost 7 bases, and 15 bases stayed unmatched. The CDR3 has 17 amino acids. CDR3 DNA sequence: TGCGCCAGCAGCCCCGTCTACCAGACAGGGGCAGGGAATGAGCAGTTCTTC. It is translated as CASSPVYQTGAGNEQFF.

The chain joins TRBV6-5 to TRBJ1-1; D is unresolved. Per germline, CDR1 MNHEY and CDR2 SVGAGI. V was clipped by 6 bases and J by 0 bases, with 14 bases between them. The CDR3 loop spans 15 amino acids. In DNA form, the CDR3 reads TGTGCCAGCAGCCTCCAGGAGACTTTGAACACTGAAGCTTTCTTT. This gives the protein CASSLQETLNTEAFF.

The chain links TRBV19 to TRBJ1-6, with D hard to call. Germline V gene lookup returns CDR1 LNHDA and CDR2 SQIVND (reference sequence). Trimming cost V 3 bases and J 5 bases, with 11 bases left between them. The CDR3 extends over 15 amino acids. CDR3 nucleotide sequence: TGTGCCAGTAGTATTCAGCTAGTTCATAATTCACCCCTCCACTTT. Its protein is CASSIQLVHNSPLHF.

The chain links TRBV28 to TRBJ1-6; TRBD1 matches 8 bases. Germline lookup yields CDR1 MDHEN and CDR2 SYDVKM. The CDR3 loop spans 15 amino acids. The J segment lost 7 bases and the V segment lost 7 bases, leaving 9 bases of the junction unmatched. The DNA for the CDR3 is TGTGCCAGCAATCCACAGGGGGTCCGAAATTCACCCCTCCACTTT. Amino acids: CASNPQGVRNSPLHF.

The J gene is TRBJ2-3, the V gene TRBV6-5; 9 nucleotides align to TRBD2. The germline V gene has CDR1 MNHEY and CDR2 SVGAGI. Germline trimming cut 2 bases from V and 7 bases from J; bases unmatched to any gene: 10. The CDR3 has 16 residues. The chain's CDR3 is CASSYKGGGASNTQYF. The CDR3, as DNA: TGTGCCAGCAGTTACAAAGGCGGGGGGGCCTCAAATACGCAGTATTTT.

The chain couples TRBV7-7 to TRBJ2-7; 9 bases align to TRBD2. The CDR3 loop spans 10 amino acids. Germline V CDR1 and CDR2: SSHAT, FNYEAQ (reference sequence). CDR3 sequence: CASGRYEQYF. The DNA of the CDR3 is TGTGCTAGCGGGAGATACGAGCAGTACTTC.